This T cell receptor beta chain was identified during a study of identical twins. TCRdb reprocessed the 5' RACE reads via MiXCR and lists one record per CDR3 protein. The table shows roughly 470,000 distinct CDR3 sequences, with approximately 14% occurring only once. In every case, the donor was a healthy Caucasian. Germline CDR1 reads MDHEN; CDR2 reads SYDVKM. Trimming left V 5 bases short and J 8 bases short, with 16 bases between. The CDR3 consists of 14 residues. This sample was also put to use in a study of yellow fever vaccine responses in identical twins.

V is TRBV28 and J is TRBJ2-4, with D possibly TRBD2 on 5 matching bases. The sequencing input was CD4+ T cells sorted from blood. The TCR was taken from a young woman in good health. The DNA for the CDR3 is TGTGCCAGCAGTCCCCCGGGATACGGAGACATTCAGTACTTC. This gives the protein CASSPPGYGDIQYF. Full variable domain (rest looked up from reference TRBV28 and TRBJ2-4): DVKVTQSSRYLVKRTGEKVFLECVQDMDHENMFWYRQDPGLGLRLIYFSYDVKMKEKGDIPEGYSVSREKKERFSLILESASTNQTSMYLCASSPPGYGDIQYFGAGTRLSVL.